This is a list of T cell receptor beta chains from one sample in a study of technical replicates of blood from a few donors. Repertoires were generated with immunoSEQ multiplex PCR, while TCRdb's copy carries only in-frame clones and drops some. Among over 90,000 clones listed, roughly 96% were seen once. The sequenced material came from T cells isolated from PBMCs. Receptor source: a human donor in good health. CDR3s include the opening cysteine and the closing phenylalanine or tryptophan. D genes are given only for firm matches. The size field is filled for only some rows; it gives once, few, many or a size class.

CDR3aa,CDR3nt,d_gene,j_gene,abundance,v_gene
CASSLTGGLSEKGYEQYF,TGTGCCAGCAGCCTAACAGGGGGCCTGTCTGAAAAAGGGTACGAGCAGTACTTC,TRBD1,TRBJ2-7,once,TRBV14
CASSQERSADEQFF,TGCGCCAGCAGCCAAGAACGAAGCGCCGATGAGCAGTTCTTC,NA,TRBJ2-1,NA,TRBV4-1
CASSLRQGLGYEQYF,TGTGCCAGTAGTCTTAGACAGGGTCTGGGCTACGAGCAGTACTTC,TRBD1,TRBJ2-7,NA,TRBV19
CASSPLAGGGADTQYF,TGTGCCAGCAGCCCTTTAGCGGGAGGGGGCGCAGATACGCAGTATTTT,TRBD2,TRBJ2-3,NA,TRBV7-9
CASSLYLEGYEQFF,TGTGCCAGCAGTTTATACCTGGAGGGTTACGAGCAGTTCTTC,NA,TRBJ2-1,NA,TRBV27
CASSYSPNEQFF,TGTGCCAGCAGTTACTCCCCTAATGAGCAGTTCTTC,NA,TRBJ2-1,NA,TRBV6-5
CASSPLASSGETQYF,TGTGCCAGCAGTCCATTGGCTAGCTCGGGAGAGACCCAGTACTTC,NA,TRBJ2-5,NA,TRBV27
CASRRGTNTDTQYF,TGTGCCAGCAGGAGGGGGACTAACACAGATACGCAGTATTTT,NA,TRBJ2-3,once,TRBV6-6
CASSLETGSTTGELFF,TGCGCCAGCAGCTTGGAGACAGGCTCTACCACCGGGGAGCTGTTTTTT,NA,TRBJ2-2,NA,TRBV5-1
CASSSGPYGYEQYF,TGTGCCAGCAGTTCTGGGCCCTACGGCTACGAGCAGTACTTC,NA,TRBJ2-7,NA,TRBV27
CASSFGAPRDTQYF,TGTGCCAGCAGTTTTGGTGCGCCACGAGATACGCAGTATTTT,NA,TRBJ2-3,NA,TRBV28
CASSSTSGTGSYEQYF,TGTGCCAGCAGTTCGACCTCCGGGACAGGGTCTTACGAGCAGTACTTC,TRBD1,TRBJ2-7,NA,TRBV6-5
CASSQAGTGMSYGYTF,TGCGCCAGCAGCCAAGCCGGGACAGGGATGTCCTATGGCTACACCTTC,TRBD1,TRBJ1-2,NA,TRBV4-1
CAWSVRGSSYNEQFF,TGTGCCTGGAGTGTGCGGGGGAGCTCCTACAATGAGCAGTTCTTC,TRBD2,TRBJ2-1,once,TRBV30
CASSYTLSSYNEQFF,TGCGCCAGCAGCTATACCCTAAGCTCCTACAATGAGCAGTTCTTC,NA,TRBJ2-1,NA,TRBV5-1
CASSGLMSDEQFF,TGTGCCAGTAGTGGACTAATGAGCGATGAGCAGTTCTTC,NA,TRBJ2-1,NA,TRBV19
CASSLMDRSSYEQYF,TGTGCCAGCAGTTTAATGGACAGGAGCTCCTACGAGCAGTACTTC,TRBD1,TRBJ2-7,NA,TRBV28
CATRSPNQETQYF,TGTGCCACCCGGTCACCCAATCAAGAGACCCAGTACTTC,NA,TRBJ2-5,once,TRBV10-3
CSQYTGTSEIQYF,TGCAGCCAGTATACAGGGACAAGTGAGATCCAGTACTTC,NA,TRBJ2-5,NA,TRBV29-1
CASSLSHPAAGTVQFF,TGTGCCAGCAGTTTATCCCACCCGGCAGCGGGTACCGTGCAGTTCTTC,NA,TRBJ2-1,NA,TRBV27
CASSLVGTGSGADTQYF,TGTGCCAGCAGTCTAGTGGGGACTGGGTCGGGGGCAGATACGCAGTATTTT,NA,TRBJ2-3,NA,TRBV28
CASSSGQGEGLRGQYF,TGTGCCAGCAGTTCGGGACAGGGGGAAGGTTTACGAGGGCAGTACTTC,TRBD1,TRBJ2-7,NA,TRBV6-5
CASSLDNYNEQFF,TGCGCCAGCAGCTTGGACAACTACAATGAGCAGTTCTTC,NA,TRBJ2-1,once,TRBV5-1
CASSIVAGNNEQFF,TGTGCCAGTAGTATAGTAGCGGGAAACAATGAGCAGTTCTTC,TRBD2,TRBJ2-1,NA,TRBV19
CASTQGSGGAYNEQFF,TGTGCCAGCACCCAAGGGTCGGGGGGAGCCTACAATGAGCAGTTCTTC,TRBD2,TRBJ2-1,NA,TRBV28
CASSQQGVYEQYF,TGTGCCAGCAGCCAGCAGGGTGTCTACGAGCAGTACTTC,NA,TRBJ2-7,once,TRBV9
CASSLLGTGQQETQYF,TGTGCTAGCAGCTTACTAGGGACAGGGCAGCAAGAGACCCAGTACTTC,TRBD1,TRBJ2-5,NA,TRBV7-7
CASSLVDRAAYEQYF,TGTGCCAGCAGTTTGGTAGACAGGGCGGCCTACGAGCAGTACTTC,TRBD1,TRBJ2-7,NA,TRBV28
CASSRGQGTLVEAFF,TGCGCCAGCAGCCGCGGACAGGGAACTTTGGTTGAAGCTTTCTTT,TRBD1,TRBJ1-1,NA,TRBV5-1
CATTVDRGDGYTF,TGTGCCACCACCGTGGACAGGGGGGATGGCTACACCTTC,TRBD1,TRBJ1-2,once,TRBV15
CASSSGQGGQETQYF,TGCGCCAGCAGCTCGGGACAGGGCGGGCAAGAGACCCAGTACTTC,TRBD1,TRBJ2-5,NA,TRBV5-1
CASSYSGSANEQFF,TGTGCCAGCAGTTACTCCGGGAGTGCGAATGAGCAGTTCTTC,NA,TRBJ2-1,NA,TRBV6-5
CASSLNPPGPNQPQHF,TGTGCCAGCAGCTTAAATCCGCCAGGCCCCAATCAGCCCCAGCATTTT,NA,TRBJ1-5,NA,TRBV7-2
CATLAAGTLTDTQYF,TGTGCCACCCTAGCAGCCGGGACTCTCACAGATACGCAGTATTTT,NA,TRBJ2-3,NA,TRBV27
CASSLPFAGSYGYTF,TGTGCCAGCAGCCTTCCCTTTGCGGGGTCCTATGGCTACACCTTC,NA,TRBJ1-2,NA,TRBV6-1
CASSLSSGSKEQYF,TGCGCCAGCAGCTTGTCTTCCGGGAGTAAGGAGCAGTACTTC,NA,TRBJ2-7,NA,TRBV5-1
CASSSHYLAGAINEQFF,TGTGCCAGCAGTTCCCACTATCTAGCGGGGGCCATCAATGAGCAGTTCTTC,TRBD2,TRBJ2-1,NA,TRBV27
CASSPPTGGETQYF,TGTGCCAGCAGCCCCCCGACAGGGGGAGAGACCCAGTACTTC,TRBD1,TRBJ2-5,NA,TRBV7-9
CASSPPGGGSYEQYF,TGTGCCAGCTCACCACCGGGCGGGGGCTCCTACGAGCAGTACTTC,TRBD2,TRBJ2-7,NA,TRBV18
CASRGQHVDNEQFF,TGTGCCAGCAGGGGACAGCACGTCGACAATGAGCAGTTCTTC,TRBD1,TRBJ2-1,NA,TRBV27
CASSQHRDSQHPGELFF,TGCGCCAGCAGCCAACACCGGGACTCTCAACACCCTGGGGAGCTGTTTTTT,NA,TRBJ2-2,NA,TRBV4-1
CASKKEGLPGLEQFF,TGTGCCAGCAAAAAAGAAGGACTACCCGGGTTGGAGCAGTTCTTC,NA,TRBJ2-1,NA,TRBV27
CASSVGLAGGPRQYF,TGTGCCAGCAGCGTGGGACTAGCGGGAGGCCCACGTCAGTACTTC,TRBD2,TRBJ2-7,NA,TRBV9
CASSELGQGTEKLFF,TGTGCCAGCAGTGAATTAGGTCAGGGCACGGAAAAACTGTTTTTT,NA,TRBJ1-4,NA,TRBV6-1
CASSFRTDTYTF,TGTGCCAGCAGCTTTCGGACAGACACTTACACCTTC,NA,TRBJ1-2,NA,TRBV5-4
CASSWTSGGSYEQYF,TGTGCCAGCAGCTGGACTAGCGGGGGCTCCTACGAGCAGTACTTC,TRBD2,TRBJ2-7,NA,TRBV7-2
CASSERDSWAEAFF,TGTGCCAGCAGTGAGCGGGACTCTTGGGCTGAAGCTTTCTTT,NA,TRBJ1-1,NA,TRBV6-1